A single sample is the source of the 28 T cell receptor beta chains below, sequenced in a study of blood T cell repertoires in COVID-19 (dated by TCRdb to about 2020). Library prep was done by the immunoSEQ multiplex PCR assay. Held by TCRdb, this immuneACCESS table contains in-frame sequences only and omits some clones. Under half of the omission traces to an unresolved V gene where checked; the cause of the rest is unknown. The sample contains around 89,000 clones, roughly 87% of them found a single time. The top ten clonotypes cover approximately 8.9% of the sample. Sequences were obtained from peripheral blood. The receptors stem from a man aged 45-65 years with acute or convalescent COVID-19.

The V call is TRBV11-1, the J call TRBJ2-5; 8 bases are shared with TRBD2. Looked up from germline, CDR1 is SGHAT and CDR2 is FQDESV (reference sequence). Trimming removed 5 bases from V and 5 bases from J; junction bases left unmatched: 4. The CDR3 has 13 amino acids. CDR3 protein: CASSRGGLETQYF. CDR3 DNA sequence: TGTGCCAGCAGCCGCGGGGGGTTGGAGACCCAGTACTTC. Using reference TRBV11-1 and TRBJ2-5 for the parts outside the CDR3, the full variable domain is EAEVAQSPRYKITEKSQAVAFWCDPISGHATLYWYRQILGQGPELLVQFQDESVVDDSQLPKDRFSAERLKGVDSTLKIQPAELGDSAMYLCASSRGGLETQYFGPGTRLLVL.

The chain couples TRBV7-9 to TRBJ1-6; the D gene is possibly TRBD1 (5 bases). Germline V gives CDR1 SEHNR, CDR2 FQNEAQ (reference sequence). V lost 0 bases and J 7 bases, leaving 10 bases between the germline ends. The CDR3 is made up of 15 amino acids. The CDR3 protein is CASSLAPRANSPLHF. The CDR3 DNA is TGTGCCAGCAGCTTAGCCCCCAGGGCGAATTCACCCCTCCACTTT.

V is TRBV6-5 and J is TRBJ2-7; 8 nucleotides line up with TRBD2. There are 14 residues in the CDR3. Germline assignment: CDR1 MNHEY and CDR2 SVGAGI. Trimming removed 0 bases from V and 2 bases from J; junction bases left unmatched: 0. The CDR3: CASSYSGLAYEQYF. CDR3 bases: TGTGCCAGCAGTTACTCGGGACTAGCCTACGAGCAGTACTTC.

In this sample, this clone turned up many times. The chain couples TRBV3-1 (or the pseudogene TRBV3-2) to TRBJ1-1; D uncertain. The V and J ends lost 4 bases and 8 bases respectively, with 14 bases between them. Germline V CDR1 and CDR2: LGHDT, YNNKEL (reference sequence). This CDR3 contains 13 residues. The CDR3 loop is CASSRYGIPEAFF. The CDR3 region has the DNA TGTGCCAGCAGCCGATACGGGATCCCCGAAGCTTTCTTT.

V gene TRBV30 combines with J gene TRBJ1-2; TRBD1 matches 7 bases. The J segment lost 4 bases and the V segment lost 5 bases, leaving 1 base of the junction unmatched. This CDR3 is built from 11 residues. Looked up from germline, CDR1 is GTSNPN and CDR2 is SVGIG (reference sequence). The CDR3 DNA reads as TGTGCCTGGGACAGGGTCTATGGCTACACCTTC. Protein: CAWDRVYGYTF. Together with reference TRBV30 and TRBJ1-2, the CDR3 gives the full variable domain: SQTIHQWPATLVQPVGSPLSLECTVEGTSNPNLYWYRQAAGRGLQLLFYSVGIGQISSEVPQNLSASRPQDRQFILSSKKLLLSDSGFYLCAWDRVYGYTFGSGTRLTVV.

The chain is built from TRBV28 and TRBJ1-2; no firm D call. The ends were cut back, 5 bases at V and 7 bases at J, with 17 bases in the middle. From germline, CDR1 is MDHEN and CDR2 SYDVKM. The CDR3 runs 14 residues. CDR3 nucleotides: TGTGCCAGCAGTCCACCCACCGGTTTGATTGGCTACACCTTC. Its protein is CASSPPTGLIGYTF.

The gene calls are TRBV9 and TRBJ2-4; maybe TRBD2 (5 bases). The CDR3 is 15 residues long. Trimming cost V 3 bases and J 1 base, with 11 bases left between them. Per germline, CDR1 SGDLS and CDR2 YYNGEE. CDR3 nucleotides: TGTGCCAGCAGCGCGACGGGAACCGCCAAAAACATTCAGTACTTC. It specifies CASSATGTAKNIQYF.

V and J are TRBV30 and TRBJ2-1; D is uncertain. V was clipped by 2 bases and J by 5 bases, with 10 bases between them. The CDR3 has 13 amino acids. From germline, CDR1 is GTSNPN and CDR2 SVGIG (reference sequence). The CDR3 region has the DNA TGTGCCTGGAGTTATACAGTTAACAATGAGCAGTTCTTC. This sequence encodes CAWSYTVNNEQFF.

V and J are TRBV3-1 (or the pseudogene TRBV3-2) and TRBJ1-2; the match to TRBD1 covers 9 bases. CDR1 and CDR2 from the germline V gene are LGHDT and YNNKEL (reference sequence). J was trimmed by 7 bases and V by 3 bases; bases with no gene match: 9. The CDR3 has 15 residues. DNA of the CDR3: TGTGCCAGCAGCCAGAAACCACAGGGGGCGCTTGGCTACACCTTC. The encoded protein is CASSQKPQGALGYTF.

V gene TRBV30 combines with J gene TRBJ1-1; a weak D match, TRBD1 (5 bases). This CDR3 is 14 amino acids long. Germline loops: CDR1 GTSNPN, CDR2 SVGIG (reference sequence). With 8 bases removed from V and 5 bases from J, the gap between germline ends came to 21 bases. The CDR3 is CALSTGSRGTEAFF. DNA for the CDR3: TGTGCCCTTAGCACGGGCTCCCGGGGGACTGAAGCTTTCTTT.

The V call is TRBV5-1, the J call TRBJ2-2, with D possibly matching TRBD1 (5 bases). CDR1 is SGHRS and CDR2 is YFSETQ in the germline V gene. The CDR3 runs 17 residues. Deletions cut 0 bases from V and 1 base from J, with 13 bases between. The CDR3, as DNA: TGCGCCAGCAGCTTGGCAGGGCCCCTCCTGAACACCGGGGAGCTGTTTTTT. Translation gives CASSLAGPLLNTGELFF.

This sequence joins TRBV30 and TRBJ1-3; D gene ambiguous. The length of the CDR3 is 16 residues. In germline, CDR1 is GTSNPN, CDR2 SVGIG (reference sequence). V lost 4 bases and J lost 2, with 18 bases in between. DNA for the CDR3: TGTGCCTGGACAACCTCGGGAGGCCTCGCTGGAAACACCATATATTTT. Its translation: CAWTTSGGLAGNTIYF.

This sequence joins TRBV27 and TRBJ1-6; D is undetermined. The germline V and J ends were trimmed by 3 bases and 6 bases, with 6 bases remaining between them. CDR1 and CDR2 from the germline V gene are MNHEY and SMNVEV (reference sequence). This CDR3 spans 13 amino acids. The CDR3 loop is CASSFGINSPLHF. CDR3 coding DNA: TGTGCCAGCAGTTTCGGGATTAATTCACCCCTCCACTTT.

This CDR3 is CASSLEGPTQGTEAFF. CDR3 in DNA: TGTGCCAGCAGCTTGGAGGGTCCCACCCAGGGCACTGAAGCTTTCTTT. The J gene is TRBJ1-1, the V gene TRBV5-8; D is perhaps TRBD1 (5 bases). V shed 0 bases and J shed 4 bases, with 16 bases lying between them. Germline CDR1 is SGHTS and CDR2 is YDEGEE. This CDR3 contains 16 residues.

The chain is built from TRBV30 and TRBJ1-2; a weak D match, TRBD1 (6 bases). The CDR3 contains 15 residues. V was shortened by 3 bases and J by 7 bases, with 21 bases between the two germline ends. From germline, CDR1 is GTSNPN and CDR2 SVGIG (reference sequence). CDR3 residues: CAWRAGTTTLGGYTF. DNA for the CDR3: TGTGCCTGGAGAGCCGGGACAACCACGCTTGGTGGCTACACCTTC.

The CDR3 sequence is CASSPAVGGTEAFF. Here the CDR3 DNA reads TGCGCCAGCAGCCCAGCAGTGGGGGGCACTGAAGCTTTCTTT. The chain joins TRBV5-1 to TRBJ1-1, with D maybe TRBD1 (5 bases). The CDR3 sequence is 14 residues long. Germline V gene data show CDR1 as SGHRS and CDR2 as YFSETQ. Trimming removed 4 bases at V and 4 bases at J, with 14 bases between.

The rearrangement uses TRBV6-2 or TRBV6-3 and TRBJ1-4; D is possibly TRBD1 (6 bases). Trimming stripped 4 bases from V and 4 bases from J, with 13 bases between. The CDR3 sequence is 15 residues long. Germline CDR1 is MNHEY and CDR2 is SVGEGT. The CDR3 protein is CASSFTGTSNEKLFF. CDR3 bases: TGTGCCAGCAGTTTCACCGGGACAAGTAATGAAAAACTGTTTTTT.

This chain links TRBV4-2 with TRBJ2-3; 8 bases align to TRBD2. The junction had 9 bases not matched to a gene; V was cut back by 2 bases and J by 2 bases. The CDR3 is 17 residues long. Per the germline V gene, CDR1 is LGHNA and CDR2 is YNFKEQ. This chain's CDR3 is CASSQTHSGDTTDTQYF. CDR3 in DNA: TGTGCCAGCAGCCAAACACATAGCGGGGATACCACAGATACGCAGTATTTT.

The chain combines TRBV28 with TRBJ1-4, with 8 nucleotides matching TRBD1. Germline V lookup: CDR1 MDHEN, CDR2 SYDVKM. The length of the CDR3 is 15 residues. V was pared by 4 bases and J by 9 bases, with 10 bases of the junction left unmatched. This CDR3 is CASSWSAGGAQKLFF. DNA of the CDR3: TGTGCCAGCAGTTGGTCGGCAGGGGGCGCCCAAAAACTGTTTTTT.

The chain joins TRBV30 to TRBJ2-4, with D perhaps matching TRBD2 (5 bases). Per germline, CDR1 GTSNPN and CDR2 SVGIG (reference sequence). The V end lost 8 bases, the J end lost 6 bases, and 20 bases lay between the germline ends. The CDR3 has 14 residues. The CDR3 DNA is TGTGCCCTCGTAGGCGGGCCCCCAGGAAACATTCAGTACTTC. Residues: CALVGGPPGNIQYF.

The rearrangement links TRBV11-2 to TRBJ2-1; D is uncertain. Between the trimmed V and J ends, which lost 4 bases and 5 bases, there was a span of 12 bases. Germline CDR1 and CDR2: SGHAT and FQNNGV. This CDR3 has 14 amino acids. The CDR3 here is CASSSQAIHNEQFF. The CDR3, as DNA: TGTGCCAGCAGCTCGCAGGCGATCCACAATGAGCAGTTCTTC.

DNA for the CDR3: TGTGCCAGCAGCCGAGACAGGGCTGGTCAGCCCCAGCATTTT. Amino acid sequence: CASSRDRAGQPQHF. This chain joins TRBV9 and TRBJ1-5, with TRBD1 matching 7 bases. Trimming at V came to 4 bases and at J to 6 bases, leaving 7 bases not matched to a gene. The CDR3 covers 14 residues. Germline V gene data show CDR1 as SGDLS and CDR2 as YYNGEE. The whole variable domain, filled in from reference TRBV9 and TRBJ1-5, reads DSGVTQTPKHLITATGQRVTLRCSPRSGDLSVYWYQQSLDQGLQFLIQYYNGEERAKGNILERFSAQQFPDLHSELNLSSLELGDSALYFCASSRDRAGQPQHFGDGTRLSIL.

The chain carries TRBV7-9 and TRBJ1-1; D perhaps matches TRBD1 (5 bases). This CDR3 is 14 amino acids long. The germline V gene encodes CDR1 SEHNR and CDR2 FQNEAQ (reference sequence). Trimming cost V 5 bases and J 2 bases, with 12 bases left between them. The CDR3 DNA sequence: TGTGCCAGCAGCCCTGGGACTGTAAACACTGAAGCTTTCTTT. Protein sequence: CASSPGTVNTEAFF.

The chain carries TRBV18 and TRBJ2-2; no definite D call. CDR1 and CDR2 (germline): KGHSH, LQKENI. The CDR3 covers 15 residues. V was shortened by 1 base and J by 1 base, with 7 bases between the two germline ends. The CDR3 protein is CASSPLAKNTGELFF. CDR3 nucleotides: TGTGCCAGCTCACCACTAGCCAAGAACACCGGGGAGCTGTTTTTT.

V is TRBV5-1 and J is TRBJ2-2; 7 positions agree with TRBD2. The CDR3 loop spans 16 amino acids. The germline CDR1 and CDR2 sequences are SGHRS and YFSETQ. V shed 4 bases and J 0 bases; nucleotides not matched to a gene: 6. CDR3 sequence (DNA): TGCGCCAGCAGCCCCCCAGCGGGGACGAACACCGGGGAGCTGTTTTTT. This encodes CASSPPAGTNTGELFF.

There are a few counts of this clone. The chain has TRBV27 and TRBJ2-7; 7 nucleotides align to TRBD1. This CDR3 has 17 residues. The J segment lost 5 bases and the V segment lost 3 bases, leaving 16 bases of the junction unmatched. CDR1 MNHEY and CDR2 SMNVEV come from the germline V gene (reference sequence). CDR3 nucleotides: TGTGCCAGCAGTTTGAACTTAAATCAATGGACAGGAGACGAGCAGTACGTC. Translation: CASSLNLNQWTGDEQYV.

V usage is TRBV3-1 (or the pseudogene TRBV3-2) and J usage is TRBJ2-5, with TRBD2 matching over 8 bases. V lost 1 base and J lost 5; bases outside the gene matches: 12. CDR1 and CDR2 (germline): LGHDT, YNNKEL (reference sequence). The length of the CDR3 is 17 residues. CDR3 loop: CASSQGRRLAGRETQYF. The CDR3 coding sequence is TGTGCCAGCAGCCAAGGGAGACGGCTAGCGGGTCGGGAGACCCAGTACTTC.

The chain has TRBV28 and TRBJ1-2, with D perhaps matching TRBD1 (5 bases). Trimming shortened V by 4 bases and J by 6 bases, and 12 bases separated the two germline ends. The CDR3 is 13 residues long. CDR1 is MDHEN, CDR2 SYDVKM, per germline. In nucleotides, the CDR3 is TGTGCCAGCAGTTCGGGGGGTTTACATGGCTACACCTTC. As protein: CASSSGGLHGYTF.